The clone carrying this T cell receptor (beta chain) has just a few counts. Its matching antigen is unknown. Per the germline V gene, CDR1 is SGHNT and CDR2 is YYREEE (reference sequence). The CDR3 spans 16 residues. With V trimmed by 1 base and J by 10 bases, 16 bases remained unmatched. The data belong to a study of beta chain features in type 1 diabetes. Points from the study as a whole: There was a moderate but significant shortening of TCRB CDR3s in all four CD4+ subsets of Type 1 diabetes patients.

The authors reverse transcribed all of the isolated RNA, so sequencing captured expressed TCRB transcripts. Using immunoSEQ multiplex PCR, the repertoire was profiled, and TCRdb retains in-frame clones only, with some absent. Of nearly 700,000 clones in the sample, 13% were seen once. V gene TRBV5-4 combines with J gene TRBJ1-1; 7 bases are a match to TRBD1. The source is a man between 18 and 35 years old with type 1 diabetes. Sequencing was done on a sample of naive CD4+ T cells from blood. CDR3 bases: TGTGCCAGCAGCTTGCCAAGACAGGGTGGGATAGCGGGAGCTTTCTTT. Amino acids: CASSLPRQGGIAGAFF.